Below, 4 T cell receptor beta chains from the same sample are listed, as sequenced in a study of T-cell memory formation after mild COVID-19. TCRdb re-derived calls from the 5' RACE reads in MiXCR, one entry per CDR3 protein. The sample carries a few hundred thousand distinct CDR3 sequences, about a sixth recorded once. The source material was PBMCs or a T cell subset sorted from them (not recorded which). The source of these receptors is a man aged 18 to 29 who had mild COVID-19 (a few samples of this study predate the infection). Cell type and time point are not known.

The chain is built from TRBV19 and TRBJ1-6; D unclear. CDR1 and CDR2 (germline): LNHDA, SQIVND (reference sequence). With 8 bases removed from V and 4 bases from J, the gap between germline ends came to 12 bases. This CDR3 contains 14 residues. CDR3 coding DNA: TGTGCCAGTGGTGGTTTTTTGTATAATTCACCCCTCCACTTT. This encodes CASGGFLYNSPLHF. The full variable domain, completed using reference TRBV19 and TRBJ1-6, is DGGITQSPKYLFRKEGQNVTLSCEQNLNHDAMYWYRQDPGQGLRLIYYSQIVNDFQKGDIAEGYSVSREKKESFPLTVTSAQKNPTAFYLCASGGFLYNSPLHFGNGTRLTVT.

In DNA, the CDR3 is TGTGCCAGCAGCTACAGGGGGAAGGACACTGAAGCTTTCTTT. Translating it yields CASSYRGKDTEAFF. This chain uses TRBV5-5 with TRBJ1-1, with 8 nucleotides matching TRBD1. Trimming removed 3 bases from V and 3 bases from J; junction bases left unmatched: 4. The CDR3 spans 14 residues. In germline, CDR1 is SGHKS, CDR2 YYEKEE (reference sequence).

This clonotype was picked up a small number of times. CDR3 in amino acids: CASSKRYEQYV. The CDR3 bases are TGTGCCAGCAGTAAGCGCTACGAGCAGTACGTC. The V and J genes are TRBV5-8 and TRBJ2-7; D gene uncertain. V dropped 5 bases and J dropped 3 bases, with 6 bases sitting between them. CDR1 and CDR2 (germline): SGHTS, YDEGEE. The CDR3 is made up of 11 amino acids.

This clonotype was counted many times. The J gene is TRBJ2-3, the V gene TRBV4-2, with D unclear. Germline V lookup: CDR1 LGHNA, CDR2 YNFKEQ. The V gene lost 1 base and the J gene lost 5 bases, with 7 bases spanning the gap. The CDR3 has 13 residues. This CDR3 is CASSQGVGDTQYF. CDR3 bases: TGTGCCAGCAGCCAAGGGGTCGGAGATACGCAGTATTTT.